The subject of this entry is one T cell receptor beta chain. This clonotype was seen a handful of times. It has no known antigen specificity. No much larger clonotype is one base removed from it; base qualities were not supplied. This specimen belongs to a study of blood T cells in healthy people across ages (dated by TCRdb to between 2015 and 2016). For context, the study as a whole: In model experiments, template switching captured roughly one uniquely barcoded TCR beta cDNA molecule for every two T cells. To track age-related changes in TCR beta repertoire diversity, the study relied on deep sequencing normalized with unique cDNA molecular identifiers. Four age groups were formed from the donors: young (average roughly 15 years), middle-aged (approximately 40), aged (62) and long-lived (about 80). Donors of different ages were randomly distributed across sequencing lanes to avoid experimental bias. Two additional independent replicas of 1 million unique cDNA reads from the same blood draw were analyzed for two donors (one aged 18 to 29 and one aged 80 or older).

The research as a whole found: The CMV infection status of donors was not known, potentially confounding age-related changes in expanded clonotypes. As age increased, observed TCR beta diversity per million T cells dropped in a roughly linear way, and a significant reduction was already evident by age 40. Observed TCR beta diversity correlated strongly with the percentage of naive T cells measured by flow cytometry. Compared with the aged group, the long-lived group had more naive CD4+ T cells, fewer expanded clones and increased TCR diversity, suggesting age selection. Estimates of total diversity based on one million sequenced T cells were regarded as lower bounds and as underestimates. Bulk unsorted PBMC profiling prevented conclusive comparison of naive and antigen-experienced compartments.

From the cysteine up to the phenylalanine, the CDR3 has a length of 12 residues. The read is trimmed to its CDR3 DNA, 36 bases read in frame from base 1. The V and J ends are trimmed by 3 bases and 6 bases, leaving 6 bases between them. CDR1 and CDR2 (SGHAT, FQDESV) derive from the germline V gene (reference sequence). The library was made by 5' RACE. A second PCR of roughly 7 to 11 cycles was performed with a sample-barcoded 5' primer and a J-beta primer mix. A unique molecular identifier was introduced onto each TCR beta cDNA molecule by a template-switch 5' adaptor carrying 12 random nucleotides. At least 2.5 million CDR3-containing paired-end reads were obtained from each sample. All of the RNA was converted into first-strand cDNA using the Mint cDNA synthesis kit, with a TRBC-specific oligonucleotide serving as the primer. Following uracil-DNA glycosylase treatment, all cDNA underwent a first 18-cycle PCR with the universal primers M1SS and BC2_uni_R. The published analysis was carried out like this. For normalization, 1 million high-quality reads were randomly selected from each sample, with every read carrying a distinct molecular identifier. Reads sharing molecular identifiers were discarded rather than binned into consensus sequences. CDR3 identification, clonotype clustering and error correction used MiTCR with a Q25 quality threshold and the strictest error-elimination algorithm. A nonparametric unseen species model with Euler transformation was used to estimate lower-bound total TCR beta diversity. TCRdb reanalyzed the raw reads on its own, using fastp at Q25 for trimming and MiXCR for clone calling, and kept in-frame beta chains. Each CDR3 protein appears once, grouped with its most common genes and DNA. TCRdb assigned the V and J calls; the authors' analysis was not used. The sample records over 1,500,000 distinct CDR3 sequences, roughly 43% of which are singletons. 23% of the sample is in the top ten clones.

The donors were 40 or so Caucasian individuals from Russia, aged roughly 6 to 100 years, who were systemically healthy. Each donor gave approximately 9.3 milliliters of peripheral blood, collected into EDTA-treated Vacutainer tubes. Ficoll-Paque density-gradient centrifugation was used to isolate PBMCs, with at least 7 million per sample. Total RNA, at least 5.5 micrograms per sample, was extracted from PBMCs with Trizol reagent. For every donor, an aliquot of PBMCs went through flow cytometry to measure the percentages of naive CD45RAhigh/CD27high T cells. The sequence derives from a human donor in good health. Sequencing was done on a sample of blood. This chain joins TRBV11-1 to TRBJ2-1; the D segment cannot be called with confidence. CDR3 protein: CASSFKLNEQFF. In nucleotide form, the sequence is TGTGCCAGCAGCTTCAAACTCAATGAGCAGTTCTTC.